This T cell receptor (beta chain) was found in a study of lung T cells in sarcoidosis with Löfgren's syndrome listed by TCRdb under 2017. Concerning the study at large: Sarcoidosis was characterized as a granulomatous disease that is mostly pulmonary, in which CD4+ T cells accumulate in bronchoalveolar lavage fluid. The repertoire analyses concentrated on Lofgren's syndrome patients. Results the study describes overall, beyond this receptor: When alphabeta pairing was analyzed, TRAV12-1 tended to pair preferentially with TRBV2, and the resulting paired TCRs displayed CDR3 homology. Recognition of a sarcoidosis-associated antigen was only suggested; the antigen itself remained putative and unidentified. Sharing of TRAV12-1 and TRBV2 CDR3 motifs among multiple Lofgren's syndrome patients was reported, suggesting public CD4+ TCR repertoires. In Lofgren's syndrome patients, relative to control subjects, TRAV12-1 and TRBV2 were reported to be the most expanded V gene segments.

For this clonotype: Its antigen is unknown. No much larger clone exists at a distance of one base, and base qualities are not known.

Sequencing used an Illumina MiSeq. TCRdb reanalyzed the raw reads on its own, using fastp at Q25 for trimming and MiXCR for clone calling, and kept in-frame beta chains. Merged by CDR3 protein, the rows form single entries marked with the most common genes and DNA. The sample data list roughly 63,000 distinct CDR3 sequences, and 20% to 25% of these were observed just once. Over 2% of the sample is taken by the ten largest. CDR1 and CDR2 (SQVTM, ANQGSEA) derive from the germline V gene. The CDR3 starts with the cysteine, ends with the phenylalanine, and has 14 residues. Only the CDR3 DNA is retained, 42 bases long and in frame from the first base. Trimming removed 1 base from V and 0 bases from J, leaving 10 bases between the germline ends.

This clonotype was obtained from a human donor with sarcoidosis (Löfgren's syndrome or another form), or a control subject (not recorded which). Recombination connected TRBV29-1 to TRBJ2-7; confidence is insufficient to name the D gene. The sequenced sample was CD4+ T cells from PBMCs. The DNA is TGCAGCGTTGAAGTAGACGGAAGCTCCTACGAGCAGTACTTC. Its protein reads: CSVEVDGSSYEQYF.